Here is one TCR beta chain with its context. The antigen is unknown. Germline CDR1 reads SGHRS; CDR2 reads YFSETQ. This CDR3 region has 16 residues. V gave up 2 bases and J gave up 5 bases; unmatched junction bases: 8. The sample comes from a study of spatial heterogeneity in lung cancer. About the research overall: Across the raw uncorrected reads, a unique TCR and UMI combination was observed, on average, more than ten times.

This sample's time point: sample taken at primary tumor resection. Whole RNA came from tumor, nontumor lung or frozen PBMC and was sequenced without being sorted. Untreated early-stage non-small cell lung cancer patients, fewer than 85 in total, were the donors. Study findings and constraints: Blood carried ubiquitous expanded tumor TCRs more at resection than follow-up.

Every molecule of TCR cDNA had its own unique molecular identifier. MiXCR, applied by TCRdb to the 5' RACE reads, yields one record per CDR3 protein. The table lists 75,000 to 85,000 distinct CDR3 sequences, about 20% of them singletons. The sequence derives from a male donor with early-stage non-small cell lung cancer. The source was PBMCs, collected at surgery. The rearrangement uses TRBV5-1 and TRBJ2-2; 8 bases are a match to TRBD2. Written as DNA, the CDR3 is TGCGCCAGCAGCTTCGGCGGGACTAGTCGGACCGGGGAGCTGTTTTTT. Amino acid sequence: CASSFGGTSRTGELFF.